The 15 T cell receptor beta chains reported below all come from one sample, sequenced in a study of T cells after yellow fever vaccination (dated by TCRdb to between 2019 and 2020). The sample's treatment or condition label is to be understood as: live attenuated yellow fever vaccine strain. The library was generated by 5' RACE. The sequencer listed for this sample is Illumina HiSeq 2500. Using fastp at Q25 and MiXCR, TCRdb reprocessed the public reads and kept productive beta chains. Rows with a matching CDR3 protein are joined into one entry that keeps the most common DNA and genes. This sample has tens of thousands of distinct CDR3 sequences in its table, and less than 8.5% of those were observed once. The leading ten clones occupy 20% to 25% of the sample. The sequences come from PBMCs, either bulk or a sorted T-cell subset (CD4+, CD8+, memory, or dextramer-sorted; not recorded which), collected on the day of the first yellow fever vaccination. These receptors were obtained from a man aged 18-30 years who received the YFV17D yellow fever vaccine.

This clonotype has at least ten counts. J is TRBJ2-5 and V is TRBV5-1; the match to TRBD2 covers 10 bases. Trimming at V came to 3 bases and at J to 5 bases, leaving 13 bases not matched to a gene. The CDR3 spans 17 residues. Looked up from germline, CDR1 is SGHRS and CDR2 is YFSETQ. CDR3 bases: TGCGCCAGCAGCTCCGGACTAGCGGCCCCTGGGGGGGAGACCCAGTACTTC. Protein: CASSSGLAAPGGETQYF.

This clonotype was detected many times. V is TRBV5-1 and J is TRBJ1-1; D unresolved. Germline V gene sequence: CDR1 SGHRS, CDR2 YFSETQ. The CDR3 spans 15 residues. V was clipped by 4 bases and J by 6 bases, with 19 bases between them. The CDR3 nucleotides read TGCGCCAGCAGCCCGATAATGGCCGCGGACGCTGAAGCTTTCTTT. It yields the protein CASSPIMAADAEAFF. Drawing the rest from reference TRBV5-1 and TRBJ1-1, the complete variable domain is KAGVTQTPRYLIKTRGQQVTLSCSPISGHRSVSWYQQTPGQGLQFLFEYFSETQRNKGNFPGRFSGRQFSNSRSEMNVSTLELGDSALYLCASSPIMAADAEAFFGQGTRLTVV.

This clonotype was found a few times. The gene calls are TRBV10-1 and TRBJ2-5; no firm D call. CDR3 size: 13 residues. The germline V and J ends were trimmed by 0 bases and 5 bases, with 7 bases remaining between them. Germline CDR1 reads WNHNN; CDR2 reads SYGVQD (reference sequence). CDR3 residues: CASSESFGETQYF. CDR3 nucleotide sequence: TGCGCCAGCAGTGAGTCCTTTGGGGAGACCCAGTACTTC.

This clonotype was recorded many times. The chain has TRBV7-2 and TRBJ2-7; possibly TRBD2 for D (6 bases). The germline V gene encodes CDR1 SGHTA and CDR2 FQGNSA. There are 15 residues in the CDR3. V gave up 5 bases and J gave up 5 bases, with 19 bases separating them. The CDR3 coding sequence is TGTGCCAGCAGCCTCCGACTAGTTGGTGCCCACGAGCAGTACTTC. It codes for CASSLRLVGAHEQYF.

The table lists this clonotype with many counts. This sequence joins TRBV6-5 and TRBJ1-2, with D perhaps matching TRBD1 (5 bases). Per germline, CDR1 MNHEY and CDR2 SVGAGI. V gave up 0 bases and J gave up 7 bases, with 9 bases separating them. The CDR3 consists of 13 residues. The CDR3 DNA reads TGTGCCAGCAGTTACTCAGGGACGCGTGGCTACACCTTC. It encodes CASSYSGTRGYTF.

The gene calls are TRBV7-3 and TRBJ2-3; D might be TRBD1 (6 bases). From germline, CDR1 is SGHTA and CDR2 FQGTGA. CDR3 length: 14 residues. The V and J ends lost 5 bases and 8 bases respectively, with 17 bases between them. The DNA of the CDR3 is TGTGCCAGCAGCCCCAGGTGGGGGCCTGGTACGCAGTATTTT. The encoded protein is CASSPRWGPGTQYF.

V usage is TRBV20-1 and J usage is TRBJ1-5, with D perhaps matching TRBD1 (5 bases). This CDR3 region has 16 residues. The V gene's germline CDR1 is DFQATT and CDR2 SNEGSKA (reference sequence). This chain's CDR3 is CSAWTQGPFFDQPQHF. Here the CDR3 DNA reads TGCAGCGCTTGGACCCAGGGTCCCTTCTTTGACCAGCCCCAGCATTTT.

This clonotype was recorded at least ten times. The CDR3: CATTGSTGELFF. Written as DNA, the CDR3 is TGTGCCACCACAGGGTCCACCGGGGAGCTGTTTTTT. The rearrangement links TRBV10-3 to TRBJ2-2, with TRBD1 as a possible D gene (6 bases). The germline gives CDR1 ENHRY, CDR2 SYGVKD. Trimming shortened V by 10 bases and J by 4 bases, and 10 bases separated the two germline ends. The CDR3 is made up of 12 amino acids.

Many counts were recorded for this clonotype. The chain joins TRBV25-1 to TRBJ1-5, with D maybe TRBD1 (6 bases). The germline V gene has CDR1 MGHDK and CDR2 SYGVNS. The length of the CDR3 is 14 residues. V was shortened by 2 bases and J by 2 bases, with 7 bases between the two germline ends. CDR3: CASSERGGNQPQHF. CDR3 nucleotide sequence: TGTGCCAGCAGTGAAAGGGGGGGCAATCAGCCCCAGCATTTT.

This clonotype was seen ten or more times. CDR3 coding DNA: TGCAGTCCGGGACGGATCAACTATGGCTACACCTTC. Translating it yields CSPGRINYGYTF. V is TRBV20-1 and J is TRBJ1-2; TRBD1 might be the D (5 bases). Trimming left V 8 bases short and J 2 bases short, with 12 bases between. Germline CDR1 is DFQATT and CDR2 is SNEGSKA (reference sequence). This CDR3 spans 12 amino acids.

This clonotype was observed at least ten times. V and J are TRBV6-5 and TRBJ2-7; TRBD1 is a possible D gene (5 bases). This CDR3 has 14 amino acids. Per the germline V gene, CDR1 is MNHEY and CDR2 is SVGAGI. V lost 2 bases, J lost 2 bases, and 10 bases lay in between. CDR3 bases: TGTGCCAGCAGTTACGCCAGGGTTGCCTACGAGCAGTACTTC. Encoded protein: CASSYARVAYEQYF.

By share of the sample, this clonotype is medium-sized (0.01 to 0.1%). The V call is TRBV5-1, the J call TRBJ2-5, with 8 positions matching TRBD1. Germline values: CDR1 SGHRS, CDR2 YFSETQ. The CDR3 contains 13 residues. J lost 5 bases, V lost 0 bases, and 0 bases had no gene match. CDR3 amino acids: CASSLGQGETQYF. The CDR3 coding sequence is TGCGCCAGCAGCTTGGGACAGGGGGAGACCCAGTACTTC.

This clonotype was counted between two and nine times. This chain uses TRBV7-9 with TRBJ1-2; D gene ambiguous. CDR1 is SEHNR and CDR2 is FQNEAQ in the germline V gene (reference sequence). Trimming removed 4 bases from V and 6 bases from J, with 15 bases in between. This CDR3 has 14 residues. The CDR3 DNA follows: TGTGCCAGCAGCTCGATGTACCAGGTCCATGGCTACACCTTC. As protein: CASSSMYQVHGYTF.

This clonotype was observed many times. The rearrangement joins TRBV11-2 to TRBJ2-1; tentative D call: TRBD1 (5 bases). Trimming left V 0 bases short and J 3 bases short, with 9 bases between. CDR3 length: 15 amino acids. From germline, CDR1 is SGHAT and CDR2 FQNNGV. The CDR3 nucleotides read TGTGCCAGCAGCTTAGAGCAGGGAATCTACAATGAGCAGTTCTTC. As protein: CASSLEQGIYNEQFF.

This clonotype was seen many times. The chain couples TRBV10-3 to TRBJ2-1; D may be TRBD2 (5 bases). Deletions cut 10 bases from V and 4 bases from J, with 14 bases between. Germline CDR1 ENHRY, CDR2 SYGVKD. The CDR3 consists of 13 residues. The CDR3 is CATREAAYNEQFF. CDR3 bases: TGTGCCACAAGGGAAGCGGCATACAATGAGCAGTTCTTC.